This is a list of T cell receptor beta chains from one sample in a study of blood T cell repertoires in COVID-19. Here immunoSEQ multiplex PCR was the method, and the copy in TCRdb shows in-frame clones only, minus some. Altogether 90,000 to 150,000 clones are present, about 90% being singletons, with the ten largest covering 7.5% to 9%. Sample: peripheral blood. The source is a man aged 70 or older who had recovered from COVID-19. The CDR3 runs from the conserved cysteine through the conserved F or W. The D gene is left open where the match is weak. The size of a clone is reported for some rows only, either as once, few or many, or as a class for expanded clones.

V	D	length	J	size	DNA	CDR3
TRBV28	TRBD1	15	TRBJ2-5	.	TGTGCCAGCAGCCTCCGGGACAGGGGGCTAGAGACCCAGTACTTC	CASSLRDRGLETQYF
TRBV29-1	TRBD1	13	TRBJ2-7	.	TGCAGCGTTGCGGACAGGGAGGTAGGCGAGCAGTACTTC	CSVADREVGEQYF
TRBV5-1	TRBD1	15	TRBJ2-3	.	TGCGCCAGCAGCTACCGGACAGGGGAAACAGATACGCAGTATTTT	CASSYRTGETDTQYF
TRBV6-1	.	15	TRBJ2-7	.	TGTGCCAGCAGCAGTAGGGACATGGGCTCCTACGAGCAGTACTTC	CASSSRDMGSYEQYF
TRBV10-1	.	16	TRBJ2-7	.	TGCGCCACTCCAAGTGGGGGGAGGATCCTATACTACGAGCAGTACTTC	CATPSGGRILYYEQYF
TRBV7-9	.	15	TRBJ1-4	.	TGTGCCAGCAGCTCGGACAGCGGCGGAAATGAAAAACTGTTTTTT	CASSSDSGGNEKLFF
TRBV15	.	15	TRBJ1-5	.	TGTGCCACCAGCAGAGATGGGGGGGTGGATCAGCCCCAGCATTTT	CATSRDGGVDQPQHF
TRBV7-2	.	14	TRBJ2-3	.	TGTGCCAGCAGCCCGAGAGGAAGCGCAGATACGCAGTATTTT	CASSPRGSADTQYF
TRBV19	TRBD2	15	TRBJ2-2	.	TGTGCCAGTAGTATCCTAGCGGGAGGGTCGGGGGAGCTGTTTTTT	CASSILAGGSGELFF
TRBV11-1	.	13	TRBJ2-7	.	TGTGCCAGCAGCTTTCGTTTTTCCTACGAGCAGTACTTC	CASSFRFSYEQYF
TRBV5-1	TRBD2	17	TRBJ2-7	.	TGCGCCAGCAGCTTGGCCATTCTTACTAGCGGGACCTACGAGCAGTACTTC	CASSLAILTSGTYEQYF
TRBV11-2	.	12	TRBJ1-2	.	TGTGCCAGCAGCCTCTCCGGCTATGGCTACACCTTC	CASSLSGYGYTF
TRBV18	.	16	TRBJ2-2	.	TGTGCCAGCTCAACCCGCCCACGGGAGAACACCGGGGAGCTGTTTTTT	CASSTRPRENTGELFF
TRBV5-1	.	13	TRBJ2-3	.	TGCGCCAGCAGCTTGTCCCTAGGAGATACGCAGTATTTT	CASSLSLGDTQYF
TRBV5-4	.	13	TRBJ2-5	.	TGTGCCAGCAGCTTCCAGGGGCAAGAGACCCAGTACTTC	CASSFQGQETQYF
TRBV12-3/TRBV12-4	TRBD2	13	TRBJ2-7	.	TGTGCCAGCAAGGCGGGAGGGGTCTACGAGCAGTACTTC	CASKAGGVYEQYF
TRBV5-3	TRBD2	16	TRBJ2-3	.	TGTGCCAGAAGCTCGGGACTAGCGGAGCCCACAGATACGCAGTATTTT	CARSSGLAEPTDTQYF
TRBV19	.	15	TRBJ1-1	few	TGTGCCAGTAGTAAGGGGCGACAGGTGGACACTGAAGCTTTCTTT	CASSKGRQVDTEAFF
TRBV7-3	TRBD1	16	TRBJ1-3	.	TGTGCCAGCAGCCCCCGCGACAGGGGGCGTGGAAACACCATATATTTT	CASSPRDRGRGNTIYF
TRBV19	.	14	TRBJ2-7	.	TGTGCCATTGAGGATGACAGTTACTCCTACGAGCAGTACTTC	CAIEDDSYSYEQYF
TRBV5-1	.	15	TRBJ2-6	.	TGCGCCAGCAGCTTGGCTAACTCTGGGGCCAACGTCCTGACTTTC	CASSLANSGANVLTF
TRBV9	TRBD1	16	TRBJ2-2	once	TGTGCCAGCAGCGGGGGACAGGGAGGGAACACCGGGGAGCTGTTTTTT	CASSGGQGGNTGELFF
TRBV18	.	15	TRBJ2-7	.	TGTGCCAGCTCACCACGGCAGGGTGGGACCTACGAGCAGTACTTC	CASSPRQGGTYEQYF
TRBV5-1	TRBD2	17	TRBJ2-3	.	TGCGCCAGCAGCGGGGGCTACGGGACTAGCGGGATGAATACGCAGTATTTT	CASSGGYGTSGMNTQYF
TRBV5-1	TRBD1	16	TRBJ1-3	.	TGCGCCAGCAGCTTGGGTAGCCGGACAGGGGGAAACACCATATATTTT	CASSLGSRTGGNTIYF
TRBV5-8	TRBD2	17	TRBJ2-7	.	TGTGCCAGCAGCTTGGATAGCCTAGCGGGTTATAAATACGAGCAGTACTTC	CASSLDSLAGYKYEQYF
TRBV19	.	14	TRBJ1-2	.	TGTGCCAGTAGTATCATCGCAGGGTCCTATGGCTACACCTTC	CASSIIAGSYGYTF
TRBV15	TRBD2	16	TRBJ2-2	few	TGTGCCACCAGCCCCTTAGCGGGGCCGAACACCGGGGAGCTGTTTTTT	CATSPLAGPNTGELFF
TRBV6-5	TRBD1	16	TRBJ1-6	.	TGTGCCAGCAGTTACTTCGGCGCAGGGGGCAATTCACCCCTCCACTTT	CASSYFGAGGNSPLHF
TRBV19	TRBD1	17	TRBJ2-3	.	TGTGCCAGTAGTCCAGACGGGACAGGGGGCGCATTTGATACGCAGTATTTT	CASSPDGTGGAFDTQYF
TRBV6-5	.	13	TRBJ2-7	.	TGTGCCAGCACGAACAGGGCTTACTACGAGCAGTACTTC	CASTNRAYYEQYF
TRBV28	.	11	TRBJ2-7	.	TGTGCCACAGGGGACTCCTACGAGCAGTACTTC	CATGDSYEQYF
TRBV28	TRBD2	16	TRBJ2-1	.	TGTGCCAGCAGTTCCCTACTAGCGGGGTTATACAATGAGCAGTTCTTC	CASSSLLAGLYNEQFF
TRBV3-1/TRBV3-2	.	16	TRBJ2-5	.	TGTGCCAGCAGCCAAGATCAGGCAGTCTCCCAAGAGACCCAGTACTTC	CASSQDQAVSQETQYF
TRBV28	TRBD2	16	TRBJ2-3	.	TGTGCCAGCAATAGCGGGAGGGCCGATGGCACAGATACGCAGTATTTT	CASNSGRADGTDTQYF
TRBV6-5	TRBD1	14	TRBJ2-4	.	TGTGCCAGCAGTCGGACAGGGGTCAAAAACATTCAGTACTTC	CASSRTGVKNIQYF